A few counts support the clone carrying this TCR beta chain. The data originate from a study of human T cells and chemical hapten exposure. Time point given: patch test 1, 2 weeks after DPC sensitization. Described treatment: therapeutic diphenylcyclopropenone sensitization with weekly scalp DPC. TCRdb independently ran MiXCR on the RACE reads; one entry per CDR3 protein. The repertoire has roughly 380,000 distinct CDR3 sequences, approximately 5.1% of them found once; the top ten carry under 2.5%. The origin of this receptor is a woman aged 45-65 years with alopecia areata. Some clones in this sample may be carry-over from other donors' samples. The sample was whole blood, taken in connection with sensitization to the hapten diphenylcyclopropenone (DPC).

The CDR3 DNA is TGCGCCAGCAGCGTGACAGGGAATGAGCAGTTCTTC. It translates to CASSVTGNEQFF. This chain links TRBV5-1 with TRBJ2-1, with 7 bases identical to TRBD1. J gave up 7 bases and V 4 bases, and 2 bases lay outside the gene matches. In germline, CDR1 is SGHRS, CDR2 YFSETQ. The CDR3 has 12 residues.